The clone carrying this T cell receptor beta chain was observed a few times. Seattle patient enrollment occurred during active infection, with longitudinal follow-up thereafter. Germline V gene sequence: CDR1 WNHNN, CDR2 SYGVQD (reference sequence). V lost 6 bases to trimming and J lost 4 bases; unmatched junction nucleotides: 21. The CDR3 runs 19 residues. The data are from a study of blood T cell repertoires in COVID-19. Overall study: Specimens from acute and convalescent COVID-19 originated in the United States, Italy and Spain. Nucleic acid was either cDNA or gDNA, and it came from T cells, B-cell-depleted T cells, or PBMCs.

As originally analysed: Reference gene primer amplification gave estimated nucleated cell counts. The data were produced by immunoSEQ multiplex PCR, yet TCRdb's version contains in-frame clones alone and is incomplete. V, J and clone size were drawn from that table, and D and trimming were deduced from the DNA. This table holds 220,000 or so clones, approximately 90% found once. This TCR was recovered from a man in his sixties with COVID-19, enrolled during active disease. The specimen sequenced was peripheral blood. The chain links TRBV10-1 to TRBJ1-1; 9 bases align to TRBD1. CDR3 in DNA: TGCGCCAGCAGGAACCTGAGGGGACAGGGCGATAGACCGGGCACTGAAGCTTTCTTT. Protein: CASRNLRGQGDRPGTEAFF.